Listed below are T cell receptor beta chains from one sample, sequenced in a study of human thymus T cells. Assay used: immunoSEQ multiplex PCR; TCRdb lists only in-frame clones, some missing. The sample contains roughly 130,000 clones, more than 90% of which appear only once. Sequencing was performed on thymus tissue. The receptors stem from a boy under two years old with a congenital heart defect but otherwise immunologically healthy. Both conserved end residues are part of each CDR3. Each record gives: J gene, V gene, CDR3 protein.

J gene: TRBJ2-2; V gene: TRBV7-2; CDR3 protein: CASSLLASGGARNTGELFF
J gene: TRBJ2-3; V gene: TRBV7-8; CDR3 protein: CASSLGGTTDTQYF
J gene: TRBJ2-5; V gene: TRBV4-1; CDR3 protein: CASSQELAGGPPWETQYF
J gene: TRBJ1-6; V gene: TRBV6-1; CDR3 protein: CASRKEEYNSPLHF
J gene: TRBJ2-1; V gene: TRBV4-3; CDR3 protein: CASSQSDWLLDEQFF
J gene: TRBJ1-3; V gene: TRBV4-2; CDR3 protein: CASSQDKGRNTIYF
J gene: TRBJ2-2; V gene: TRBV4-2; CDR3 protein: CASSQDLRTGSETGELFF
J gene: TRBJ2-3; V gene: TRBV6-5; CDR3 protein: CASSYLQQGDTQYF
J gene: TRBJ1-2; V gene: TRBV28; CDR3 protein: CASSSPLSYGYTF
J gene: TRBJ1-5; V gene: TRBV4-1; CDR3 protein: CASSLRTGGNQPQHF
J gene: TRBJ2-5; V gene: TRBV12-5; CDR3 protein: CASGSLQGIQETQYF
J gene: TRBJ1-2; V gene: TRBV4-1; CDR3 protein: CASSHAKSPRGVGYTF
J gene: TRBJ2-2; V gene: TRBV6-5; CDR3 protein: CASSSGTGEPGELFF
J gene: TRBJ2-1; V gene: TRBV5-1; CDR3 protein: CASSPLAGGNEQFF
J gene: TRBJ1-6; V gene: TRBV7-9; CDR3 protein: CASSLGGGRNSPLHF
J gene: TRBJ2-2; V gene: TRBV27; CDR3 protein: CASTGPNTGELFF
J gene: TRBJ1-6; V gene: TRBV2; CDR3 protein: CASSEPSTGQRSPLHF
J gene: TRBJ2-3; V gene: TRBV9; CDR3 protein: CASSVPLAGGPDTQYF
J gene: TRBJ2-5; V gene: TRBV14; CDR3 protein: CASSLGLAQETQYF
J gene: TRBJ1-6; V gene: TRBV5-4; CDR3 protein: CASSEQDSGSPLHF
J gene: TRBJ2-2; V gene: TRBV7-9; CDR3 protein: CASSLFRDEVPGELFF
J gene: TRBJ2-7; V gene: TRBV6-5; CDR3 protein: CASSYSIGNEQYF
J gene: TRBJ2-3; V gene: TRBV7-2; CDR3 protein: CASVGGTDTQYF
J gene: TRBJ2-6; V gene: TRBV19; CDR3 protein: CASSILGSTYSGANVLTF
J gene: TRBJ1-2; V gene: TRBV7-2; CDR3 protein: CASSSDRQATNYGYTF
J gene: TRBJ2-7; V gene: TRBV5-5; CDR3 protein: CASSLDSGEGHEQYF
J gene: TRBJ2-5; V gene: TRBV25-1; CDR3 protein: CASSEGGRGWETQYF
J gene: TRBJ2-2; V gene: TRBV14; CDR3 protein: CASSLRRTGERELFF
J gene: TRBJ2-2; V gene: TRBV19; CDR3 protein: CASSIDTGELFF
J gene: TRBJ2-1; V gene: TRBV12-5; CDR3 protein: CASGLTHPGLAYNEQFF
J gene: TRBJ2-3; V gene: TRBV6-5; CDR3 protein: CATLRTFGTDTQYF
J gene: TRBJ1-1; V gene: TRBV6-4; CDR3 protein: CASPRQDTEAFF
J gene: TRBJ2-1; V gene: TRBV4-3; CDR3 protein: CASSQDYRGELALLVNEQFF
J gene: TRBJ2-7; V gene: TRBV9; CDR3 protein: CASSVEGTGAEQYF
J gene: TRBJ2-7; V gene: TRBV4-3; CDR3 protein: CASSQDGHEQYF
J gene: TRBJ2-3; V gene: TRBV7-9; CDR3 protein: CASSSQLAEATDTQYF
J gene: TRBJ2-1; V gene: TRBV7-9; CDR3 protein: CASSFSSGESSYNEQFF
J gene: TRBJ2-7; V gene: TRBV4-1; CDR3 protein: CASSVLDRDGYEQYF
J gene: TRBJ2-3; V gene: TRBV19; CDR3 protein: CASSILGGGTDTQYF
J gene: TRBJ2-2; V gene: TRBV5-6; CDR3 protein: CASSLAGLANTGELFF
J gene: TRBJ2-2; V gene: TRBV29-1; CDR3 protein: CSVPDLNTGELFF
J gene: TRBJ2-7; V gene: TRBV4-3; CDR3 protein: CASSQKRTSKLSEQYF
J gene: TRBJ2-1; V gene: TRBV27; CDR3 protein: CASSLGSQGINEQFF
J gene: TRBJ1-1; V gene: TRBV5-4; CDR3 protein: CASSLGDTEAFF
J gene: TRBJ2-1; V gene: TRBV27; CDR3 protein: CASSPKDGGRGGGEQFF
J gene: TRBJ2-3; V gene: TRBV5-1; CDR3 protein: CASSLADSREDTQYF
J gene: TRBJ2-3; V gene: TRBV5-1; CDR3 protein: CASSLGIAGGLTDTQYF
J gene: TRBJ1-3; V gene: TRBV4-2; CDR3 protein: CASSPKGGDSSGNTIYF
J gene: TRBJ2-3; V gene: TRBV4-1; CDR3 protein: CASNQEGLAVNTQYF
J gene: TRBJ1-2; V gene: TRBV30; CDR3 protein: CAWSVWGAIYGYTF
J gene: TRBJ2-1; V gene: TRBV7-2; CDR3 protein: CASSLWMNEQFF
J gene: TRBJ1-5; V gene: TRBV4-1; CDR3 protein: CASSPVKGHKYVQPQHF
J gene: TRBJ2-5; V gene: TRBV5-8; CDR3 protein: CASSLATGPQETQYF
J gene: TRBJ1-2; V gene: TRBV29-1; CDR3 protein: CSVGSLTGRNYGYTF
J gene: TRBJ2-7; V gene: TRBV2; CDR3 protein: CASSKRDRGLAYEQYF